This paragraph covers one T cell receptor (beta chain) sequence. The sample belongs to a study of T cell changes during pregnancy in multiple sclerosis. V was pared by 2 bases and J by 5 bases, with 11 bases between. CDR1 is SGDLS, CDR2 YYNGEE, per germline. The CDR3 is 14 residues long. The assay was immunoSEQ multiplex PCR, and TCRdb's table has in-frame clones only and misses some. The sample has 90,000 or so clones, 92% seen once. The J gene is TRBJ1-5, the V gene TRBV9; maybe TRBD1 (6 bases). The sequencing used peripheral blood, collected in the first trimester of pregnancy. The TCR was taken from a female donor with multiple sclerosis, enrolled in a pregnancy study. The CDR3 DNA is TGTGCCAGCAGCGTTGGGACAATCGATCAGCCCCAGCATTTT. Its protein is CASSVGTIDQPQHF. Full variable domain (rest looked up from reference TRBV9 and TRBJ1-5): DSGVTQTPKHLITATGQRVTLRCSPRSGDLSVYWYQQSLDQGLQFLIQYYNGEERAKGNILERFSAQQFPDLHSELNLSSLELGDSALYFCASSVGTIDQPQHFGDGTRLSIL.